This passage covers 16 T cell receptor beta chains from one sample sequenced in a study of T cell changes during pregnancy in multiple sclerosis. Using immunoSEQ multiplex PCR, the repertoire was profiled, and TCRdb retains in-frame clones only, with some absent. The sample records roughly 34,000 clones, roughly nine tenths being singletons. Sequencing was performed on CD4+ T cells from peripheral blood mononuclear cells, taken in the second trimester of pregnancy. Receptors originate from a female donor in good health, enrolled as a control in a pregnancy study.

The chain has TRBV7-9 and TRBJ1-2, with 9 bases lining up with TRBD1. V was clipped by 5 bases and J by 7 bases; unmatched bases: 11. The germline gives CDR1 SEHNR, CDR2 FQNEAQ (reference sequence). There are 15 residues in the CDR3. CDR3 loop: CASSRGGGQGRGYTF. CDR3 DNA sequence: TGTGCCAGCAGCAGAGGTGGGGGACAGGGCCGTGGCTACACCTTC.

V gene TRBV30 combines with J gene TRBJ1-1, with D possibly being TRBD1 (5 bases). CDR1 GTSNPN and CDR2 SVGIG come from the germline V gene (reference sequence). The CDR3 is 12 amino acids. The V and J ends lost 0 bases and 11 bases respectively, with 13 bases between them. The CDR3 nucleotides read TGTGCCTGGAGTGTAACGGGCCGGGGGGCTTTCTTT. It is translated as CAWSVTGRGAFF.

V and J are TRBV19 and TRBJ1-1; D might be TRBD1 (5 bases). V was shortened by 5 bases and J by 1 base, with 8 bases between the two germline ends. Germline V gene data show CDR1 as LNHDA and CDR2 as SQIVND (reference sequence). This CDR3 is built from 13 residues. The CDR3 reads CASSAQGNTEAFF. The CDR3 region has the DNA TGTGCCAGTAGTGCGCAGGGGAACACTGAAGCTTTCTTT.

The rearrangement uses TRBV2 and TRBJ2-7, with D perhaps TRBD1 (5 bases). The CDR3 has 12 amino acids. Trimming shortened V by 5 bases and J by 4 bases, and 9 bases separated the two germline ends. CDR1 and CDR2 (germline): SNHLY, FYNNEI. The chain's CDR3 is CASSPDRYEQYF. CDR3 nucleotides: TGTGCCAGCAGTCCCGACAGATACGAGCAGTACTTC. Filled out from reference TRBV2 and TRBJ2-7, the complete variable domain reads EPEVTQTPSHQVTQMGQEVILRCVPISNHLYFYWYRQILGQKVEFLVSFYNNEISEKSEIFDDQFSVERPDGSNFTLKIRSTKLEDSAMYFCASSPDRYEQYFGPGTRLTVT.

The V and J genes are TRBV5-1 and TRBJ1-2; D uncertain. V was cut by 0 bases and J by 2 bases, with 11 bases left in between. The germline CDR1 and CDR2 sequences are SGHRS and YFSETQ. This CDR3 region has 15 residues. CDR3 in amino acids: CASSLDGRRNYGYTF. The CDR3 DNA is TGCGCCAGCAGCTTGGACGGGAGGCGGAACTATGGCTACACCTTC.

The chain recombines TRBV5-1 with TRBJ2-1, with 8 bases matching TRBD2. This CDR3 has 15 amino acids. V was clipped by 5 bases and J by 0 bases; unmatched bases: 4. Germline lookup yields CDR1 SGHRS and CDR2 YFSETQ. DNA for the CDR3: TGCGCCAGCAGGGTAGCGGGACTCTCCTACAATGAGCAGTTCTTC. It encodes CASRVAGLSYNEQFF.

On this clone itself: The junction differs from germline at one of its ends, possibly a read error. V and J are TRBV6-1 and TRBJ2-7, with D perhaps matching TRBD1 (5 bases). Germline CDR1 and CDR2: MNHNS and SASEGT. The CDR3 covers 14 residues. CDR3 protein: CASREAGQAYEQYF. The CDR3 DNA follows: TGTGCCAGCAGGGAAGCCGGACAAGCCTACGAGCAGTACTTC.

The DNA of the CDR3 is TGTGCCAGCAGAGAAATAGCGGGAGGGACCTACAATGAGCAGTTCTTC. Translated: CASREIAGGTYNEQFF. The rearrangement uses TRBV27 and TRBJ2-1; 11 bases map to TRBD2. The CDR3 has 16 residues. Germline V gene sequence: CDR1 MNHEY, CDR2 SMNVEV (reference sequence). The trim removed 6 bases at V and 2 bases at J, leaving 6 bases unmatched.

J is TRBJ2-1 and V is TRBV18; weak D call: TRBD1 (6 bases). The V end was cut by 4 bases, the J end by 4 bases, with 14 bases between. CDR3 length equals 15 residues. CDR1 KGHSH and CDR2 LQKENI come from the germline V gene. In DNA form, the CDR3 reads TGTGCCAGCTCACTCGACAGGATCCTATACAATGAGCAGTTCTTC. Amino acids: CASSLDRILYNEQFF. Combining the CDR3 with reference TRBV18 and TRBJ2-1 gives the whole variable domain NAGVMQNPRHLVRRRGQEARLRCSPMKGHSHVYWYRQLPEEGLKFMVYLQKENIIDESGMPKERFSAEFPKEGPSILRIQQVVRGDSAAYFCASSLDRILYNEQFFGPGTRLTVL.

This chain links TRBV11-2 with TRBJ1-3; no definite D call. The germline CDR1 and CDR2 sequences are SGHAT and FQNNGV. The CDR3 contains 14 residues. The V end was cut by 5 bases, the J end by 0 bases, with 8 bases between. The CDR3 here is CASSPGSSGNTIYF. DNA of the CDR3: TGTGCCAGCAGCCCGGGAAGCTCTGGAAACACCATATATTTT. The variable domain in full, completed from reference TRBV11-2 and TRBJ1-3, reads EAGVAQSPRYKIIEKRQSVAFWCNPISGHATLYWYQQILGQGPKLLIQFQNNGVVDDSQLPKDRFSAERLKGVDSTLKIQPAKLEDSAVYLCASSPGSSGNTIYFGEGSWLTVV.

On this clone itself: Germline and junction disagree at one end, which may indicate a read error. V is TRBV7-6 and J is TRBJ2-7; the D call may be TRBD1 or TRBD2 (5 bases each). Germline V gene data show CDR1 as SGHVS and CDR2 as FNYEAQ. The CDR3 has 15 residues. CDR3 sequence: CASSLAAGPHYEQYF. CDR3 nucleotide sequence: TGTGCCAGCAGCCTAGCAGCAGGGCCCCACTACGAGCAGTACTTC.

This clone was counted a single time. The chain links TRBV19 to TRBJ1-5, with TRBD1 identical over 7 bases. Germline V gene lookup returns CDR1 LNHDA and CDR2 SQIVND (reference sequence). The CDR3 consists of 18 residues. Trimming at V came to 4 bases and at J to 0 bases, leaving 12 bases not matched to a gene. The CDR3 loop is CASSSSGTALLSNQPQHF. The CDR3 coding sequence is TGTGCCAGTAGTAGCTCCGGGACAGCCTTACTTAGCAATCAGCCCCAGCATTTT.

The rearrangement uses TRBV11-3 and TRBJ2-7, with D uncertain. The V gene's germline CDR1 is SGHNT and CDR2 YENEEA. The CDR3 extends over 14 amino acids. With 1 base removed from V and 1 base from J, the gap between germline ends came to 8 bases. This CDR3 reads CASSLVALSYEQYF. For the CDR3, the DNA is TGTGCCAGCAGCTTAGTGGCCCTGTCCTACGAGCAGTACTTC.

This chain links TRBV11-3 with TRBJ2-2, with D maybe TRBD1 (6 bases). Deletions cut 4 bases from V and 5 bases from J, with 11 bases between. The germline gives CDR1 SGHNT, CDR2 YENEEA. CDR3 length: 14 amino acids. The CDR3 coding sequence is TGTGCCAGCAGCTCCAGGGGTTCGACCGGGGAGCTGTTTTTT. Protein sequence: CASSSRGSTGELFF.

This chain connects TRBV14 to TRBJ2-7; 9 nucleotides align to TRBD2. The CDR3 is 14 amino acids. The J segment lost 7 bases and the V segment lost 2 bases, leaving 6 bases of the junction unmatched. Germline V gene lookup returns CDR1 SGHDN and CDR2 FVKESK. The CDR3 nucleotides are TGTGCCAGCAGCCAATGGACTAGCGCGGGGGAGCAGTACTTC. Translation gives CASSQWTSAGEQYF.

The chain has TRBV5-1 and TRBJ2-1, with 7 bases fitting TRBD2. CDR3 length equals 16 residues. The germline V gene encodes CDR1 SGHRS and CDR2 YFSETQ. J lost 4 bases, V lost 0 bases, and 7 bases had no gene match. The CDR3 DNA is TGCGCCAGCAGCTTGGTGTCCAGCGGGATTTACAATGAGCAGTTCTTC. As protein: CASSLVSSGIYNEQFF.